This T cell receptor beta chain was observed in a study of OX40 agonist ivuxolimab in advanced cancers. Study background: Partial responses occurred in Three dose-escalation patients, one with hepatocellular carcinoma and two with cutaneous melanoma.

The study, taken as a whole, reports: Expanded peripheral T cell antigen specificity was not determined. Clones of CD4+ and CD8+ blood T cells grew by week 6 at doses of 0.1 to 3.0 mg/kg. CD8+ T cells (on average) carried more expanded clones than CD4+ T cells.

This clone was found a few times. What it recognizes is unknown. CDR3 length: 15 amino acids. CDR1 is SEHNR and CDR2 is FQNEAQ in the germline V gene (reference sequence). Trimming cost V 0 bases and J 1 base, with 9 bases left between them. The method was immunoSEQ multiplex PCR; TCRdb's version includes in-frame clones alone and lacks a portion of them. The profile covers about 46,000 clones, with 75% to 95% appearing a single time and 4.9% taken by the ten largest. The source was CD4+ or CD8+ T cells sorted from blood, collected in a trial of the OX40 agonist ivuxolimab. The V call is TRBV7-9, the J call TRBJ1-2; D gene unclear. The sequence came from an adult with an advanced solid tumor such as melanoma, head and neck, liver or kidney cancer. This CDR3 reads CASSLARGHNYGYTF. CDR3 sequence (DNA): TGTGCCAGCAGCTTAGCGCGGGGTCATAACTATGGCTACACCTTC.